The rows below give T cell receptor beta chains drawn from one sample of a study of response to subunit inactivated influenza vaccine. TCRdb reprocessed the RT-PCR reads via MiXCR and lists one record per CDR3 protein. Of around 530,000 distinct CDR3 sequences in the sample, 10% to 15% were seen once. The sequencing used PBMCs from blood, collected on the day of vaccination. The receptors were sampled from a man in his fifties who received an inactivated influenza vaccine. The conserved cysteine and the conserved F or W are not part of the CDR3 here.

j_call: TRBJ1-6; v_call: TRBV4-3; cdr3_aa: ASSQEWTGGNSPLH
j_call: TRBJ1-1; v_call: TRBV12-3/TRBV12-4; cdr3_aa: ASNLQGPTEAF
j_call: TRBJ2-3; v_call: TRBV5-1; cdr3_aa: ASKSVAGSDTQY
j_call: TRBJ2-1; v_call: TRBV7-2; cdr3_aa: ASSFRRGVYNEQF
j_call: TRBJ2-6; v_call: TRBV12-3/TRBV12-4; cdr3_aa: ASSARVSGANVLT
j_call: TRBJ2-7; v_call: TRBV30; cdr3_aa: ASSGQSSYEQY
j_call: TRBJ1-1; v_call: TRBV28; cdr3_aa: ASSSPGTLEGEAF
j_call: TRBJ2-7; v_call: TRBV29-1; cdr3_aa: SVGGQGDSYEQY
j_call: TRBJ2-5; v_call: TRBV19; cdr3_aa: ASSPGGTQETQY
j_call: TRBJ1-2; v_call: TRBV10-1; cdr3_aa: ASSGGRSYYGYT
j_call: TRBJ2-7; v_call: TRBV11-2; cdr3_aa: ASSLFPAGNEQY
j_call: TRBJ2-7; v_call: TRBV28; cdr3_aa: ASSPTSSYEQY
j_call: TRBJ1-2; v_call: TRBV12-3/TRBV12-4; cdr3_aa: ASSLRDTYGYT
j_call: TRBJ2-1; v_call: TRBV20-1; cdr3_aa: SARPVAGVDNEQF
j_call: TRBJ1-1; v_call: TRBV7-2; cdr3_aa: ASSPRSGQLTEAF
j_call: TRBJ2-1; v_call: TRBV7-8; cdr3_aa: ASSLVLMTSYNEQF
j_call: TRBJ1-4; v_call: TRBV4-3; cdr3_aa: ASSRTGQGNEKLF
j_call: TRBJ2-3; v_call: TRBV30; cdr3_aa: AWTPNPRADTQY
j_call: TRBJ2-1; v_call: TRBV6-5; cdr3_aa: ASSYSLTHEQF
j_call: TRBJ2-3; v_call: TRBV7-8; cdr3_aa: ASSFLGVSTDTQY
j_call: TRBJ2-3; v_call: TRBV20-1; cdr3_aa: SARDPVGGTDTQY
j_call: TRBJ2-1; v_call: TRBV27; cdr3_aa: ASSPSWNEQF
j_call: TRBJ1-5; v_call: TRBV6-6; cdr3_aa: ASRIGGQPQH
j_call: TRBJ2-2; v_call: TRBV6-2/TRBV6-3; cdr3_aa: ASSARGGGNTGELF
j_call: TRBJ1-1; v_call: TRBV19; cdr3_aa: ASSPGLPNTEAF
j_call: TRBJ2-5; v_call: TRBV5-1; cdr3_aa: ASSLRHLGETQY
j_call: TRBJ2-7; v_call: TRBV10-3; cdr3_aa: AISESIFVKTYEQY
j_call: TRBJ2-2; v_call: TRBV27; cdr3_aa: ASSQTLAVNTGELF
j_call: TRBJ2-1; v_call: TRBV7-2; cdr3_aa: ASSFNLNEQF
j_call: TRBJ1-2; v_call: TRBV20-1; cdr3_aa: SADRTANYGYT
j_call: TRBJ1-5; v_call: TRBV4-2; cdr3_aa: AAGADGYSNQPQH
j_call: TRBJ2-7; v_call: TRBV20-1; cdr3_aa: SASSDRGSEQY
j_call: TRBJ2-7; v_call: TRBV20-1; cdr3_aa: SARSDSGATYEQY
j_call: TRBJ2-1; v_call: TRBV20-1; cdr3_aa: SARDGERRGEQF
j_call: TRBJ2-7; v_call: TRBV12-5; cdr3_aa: ASGLTGSSSYEQY
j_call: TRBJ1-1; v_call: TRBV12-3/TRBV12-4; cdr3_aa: ASSLRGWTEAF
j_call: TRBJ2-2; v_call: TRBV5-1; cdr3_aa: ASSPAGHLLNTGELF
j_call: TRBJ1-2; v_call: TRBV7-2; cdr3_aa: ASSNTRTGGTYGYT
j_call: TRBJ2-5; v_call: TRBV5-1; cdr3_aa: ASRQGQGRETQY
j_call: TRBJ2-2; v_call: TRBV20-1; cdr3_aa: SARTGTSGRANTGELF
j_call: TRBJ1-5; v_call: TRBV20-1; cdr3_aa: SARGDNNQPQH
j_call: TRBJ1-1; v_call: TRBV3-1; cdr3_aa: ASSQVRTEAF
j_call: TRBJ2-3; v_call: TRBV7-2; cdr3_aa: ASGVAAGRVDTQY
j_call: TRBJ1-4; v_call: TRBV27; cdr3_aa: ASSNPRAEKLF
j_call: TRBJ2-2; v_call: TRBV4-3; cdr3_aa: ASSQDHWGTGELF
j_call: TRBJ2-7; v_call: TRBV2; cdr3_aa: ASTGGVRDSPSYEQY
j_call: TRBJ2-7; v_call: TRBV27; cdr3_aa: ASSSGDFWGTSYEQY
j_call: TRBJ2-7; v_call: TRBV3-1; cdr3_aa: ASSDLGGREQY
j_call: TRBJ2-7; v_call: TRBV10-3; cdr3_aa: AIFNPGHSYEQY
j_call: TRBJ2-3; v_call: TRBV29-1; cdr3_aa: SVDVASTDTQY
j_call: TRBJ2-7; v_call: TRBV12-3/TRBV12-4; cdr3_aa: ASSFDPNQRTGPPYEQY
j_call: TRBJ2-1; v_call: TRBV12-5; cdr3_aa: ASGLDRSHEQF
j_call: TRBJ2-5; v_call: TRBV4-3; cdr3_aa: ASSQVAGGSVWETQY
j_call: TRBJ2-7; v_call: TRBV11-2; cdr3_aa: ASSLDPSGRSYEQY